The 5 T cell receptor beta chains below come from one sample, sequenced in a study of CD8 T cells in ankylosing spondylitis. MiXCR was run by TCRdb on the 5' RACE reads, yielding one entry per CDR3 protein. The sample includes just under 95,000 distinct CDR3 sequences, roughly 8.8% of them seen just once. The sample was blood, either unsorted or a sorted T cell fraction (not recorded which). These receptors were obtained from a male donor with ankylosing spondylitis or in good health (not recorded which).

This clonotype was detected many times. The chain combines TRBV5-1 with TRBJ2-7, with D unclear. Trimming cost V 5 bases and J 2 bases, with 11 bases left between them. The CDR3 runs 13 residues. Germline V gene sequence: CDR1 SGHRS, CDR2 YFSETQ. The CDR3 loop is CASRVGKAYEQYF. CDR3 in DNA: TGCGCCAGCAGAGTAGGGAAGGCCTACGAGCAGTACTTC.

This clonotype was seen at least ten times. The rearrangement links TRBV20-1 to TRBJ2-7; D unresolved. The CDR3 consists of 13 residues. Germline V gene lookup returns CDR1 DFQATT and CDR2 SNEGSKA (reference sequence). V lost 4 bases to trimming and J lost 6 bases, with 16 bases between them. The CDR3 here is CSATTVRSPEQYF. DNA of the CDR3: TGCAGTGCTACGACGGTGAGGTCCCCCGAGCAGTACTTC.

In its sample, this clonotype was seen a few times. The chain uses TRBV2 and TRBJ1-6, with 8 bases that match TRBD1. The CDR3 sequence is 14 residues long. Germline-derived CDR1 and CDR2 are SNHLY and FYNNEI. J lost 6 bases, V lost 10 bases, and 8 bases had no gene match. CDR3 sequence: CATRGTGLNSPLHF. As DNA, the CDR3 is TGTGCCACCAGAGGGACAGGCCTTAATTCACCCCTCCACTTT.

This clonotype was seen many times. The J gene is TRBJ2-3, the V gene TRBV12-3 or TRBV12-4; 11 bases are a match to TRBD2. The V segment lost 5 bases and the J segment 0 bases; nucleotides outside the gene matches: 10. The CDR3 extends over 18 amino acids. The CDR3 DNA sequence: TGTGCCAGCAGTCCACTAGCGGGGGTCAAAAGTAGCACAGATACGCAGTATTTT. This gives the protein CASSPLAGVKSSTDTQYF.

This clonotype was seen many times. The V and J genes are TRBV7-3 and TRBJ2-7; 12 nucleotides match TRBD1. Germline CDR1 and CDR2: SGHTA and FQGTGA. The CDR3 has 14 residues. J lost 6 bases, V lost 5 bases, and 5 bases had no gene match. The CDR3 reads CASSKPGQGAEQYF. The CDR3 DNA sequence: TGTGCCAGCAGCAAACCGGGACAGGGGGCCGAGCAGTACTTC.